The clone carrying this T cell receptor (beta chain) was detected a few times. Germline trimming cut 8 bases from V and 2 bases from J; bases unmatched to any gene: 2. The CDR3 is made up of 12 amino acids. Germline-derived CDR1 and CDR2 are SEHNR and FQNEAQ (reference sequence). Repertoires were generated with immunoSEQ multiplex PCR, while TCRdb's copy carries only in-frame clones and drops some. The sample holds fewer than 90,000 clones, 85% to 95% seen once. The source of the sample is a study of T cell changes during pregnancy in multiple sclerosis. The sequence derives from a female donor in good health, enrolled as a control in a pregnancy study. The rearrangement joins TRBV7-9 to TRBJ2-7, with 8 nucleotides matching TRBD1. Sequences were derived from peripheral blood, sampled after pregnancy. CDR3 nucleotide sequence: TGTGCCAGCGCGACAGGGGCCTACGAGCAGTACTTC. This encodes CASATGAYEQYF.